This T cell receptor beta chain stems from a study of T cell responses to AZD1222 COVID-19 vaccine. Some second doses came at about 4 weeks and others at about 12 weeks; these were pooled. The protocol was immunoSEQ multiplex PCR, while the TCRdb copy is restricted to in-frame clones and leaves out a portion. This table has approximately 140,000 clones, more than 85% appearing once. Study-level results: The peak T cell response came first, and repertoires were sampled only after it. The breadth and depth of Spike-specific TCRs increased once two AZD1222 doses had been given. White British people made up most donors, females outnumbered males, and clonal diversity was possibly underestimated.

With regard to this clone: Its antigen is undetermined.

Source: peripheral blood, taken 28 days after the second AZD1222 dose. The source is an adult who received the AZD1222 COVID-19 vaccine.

The CDR3 coding sequence is TGTGCCAGCAGCGACCCGGGACAGCCTTCCTACGAGCAGTACTTC. This encodes CASSDPGQPSYEQYF. This chain joins TRBV21-1 and TRBJ2-7; the table's D call, TRBD1, was not checked against the DNA. TRBV21-1 has pseudogene status. The CDR3 spans 15 residues.